A selection of T cell receptor beta chains follows, all from one sample in a study of cytomegalovirus exposure and HLA in healthy donors. The table came from immunoSEQ multiplex PCR; TCRdb's copy has only in-frame clones and leaves some out. The table records over 70,000 clones, more than 55% of them present only once. Sequenced input: PBMCs. These receptors were obtained from a woman aged 45-65 years in good health and CMV-seropositive. Both conserved end residues are part of each CDR3. Fields, in order: clone size, D gene, J gene, V gene, CDR3 DNA, CDR3 protein. D genes are given only for firm matches. Clone size is stated in some rows and not others, as once, few, many or a class when expanded.

clone size: -
D gene: -
J gene: TRBJ1-5
V gene: TRBV2
CDR3 DNA: TGTGCCAGCAGTGACCGAGATAGCAATCAGCCCCAGCATTTT
CDR3 protein: CASSDRDSNQPQHF

clone size: -
D gene: -
J gene: TRBJ2-6
V gene: TRBV7-8
CDR3 DNA: TGTGCCAGCAGCGCCACAGGCGCACCCTCTTCTGGGGCCAACGTCCTGACTTTC
CDR3 protein: CASSATGAPSSGANVLTF

clone size: -
D gene: -
J gene: TRBJ2-5
V gene: TRBV11-2
CDR3 DNA: TGTGCCAGCACCGGGGACTTCCAAGAGACCCAGTACTTC
CDR3 protein: CASTGDFQETQYF

clone size: -
D gene: -
J gene: TRBJ1-2
V gene: TRBV28
CDR3 DNA: TGTGCCACACGGGGGAACAGTGCCTATGGCTACACCTTC
CDR3 protein: CATRGNSAYGYTF

clone size: -
D gene: -
J gene: TRBJ2-1
V gene: TRBV9
CDR3 DNA: TGTGCCAGCAGCGACCTCAGGGTTCCCTACAATGAGCAGTTCTTC
CDR3 protein: CASSDLRVPYNEQFF

clone size: -
D gene: -
J gene: TRBJ1-1
V gene: TRBV6-5
CDR3 DNA: TGTGCCAGCAGTTCCCCTCTTTGGGGGCCTGAAGCTTTCTTT
CDR3 protein: CASSSPLWGPEAFF

clone size: -
D gene: -
J gene: TRBJ2-1
V gene: TRBV9
CDR3 DNA: TGTGCCAGCAACACAGGTAACAATGAGCAGTTCTTC
CDR3 protein: CASNTGNNEQFF

clone size: once
D gene: -
J gene: TRBJ1-1
V gene: TRBV19
CDR3 DNA: TGTGCCAGTAGTAACAGACAGGATCACGTGAAGAACACTGAAGCTTTCTTT
CDR3 protein: CASSNRQDHVKNTEAFF

clone size: -
D gene: TRBD1
J gene: TRBJ1-1
V gene: TRBV4-1
CDR3 DNA: TGCGCCAGCAGCCAAGAAGGACAGGGGTATACTGAAGCTTTCTTT
CDR3 protein: CASSQEGQGYTEAFF

clone size: -
D gene: TRBD1
J gene: TRBJ1-6
V gene: TRBV6-5
CDR3 DNA: TGTGCCAGCAGCCCCGGACAGGGGGATTCACCCCTCCACTTT
CDR3 protein: CASSPGQGDSPLHF

clone size: -
D gene: -
J gene: TRBJ2-5
V gene: TRBV7-8
CDR3 DNA: TGTGCCAGCAGCCCCAGACTAGGCGCACGGGATCAGTACTTC
CDR3 protein: CASSPRLGARDQYF

clone size: once
D gene: -
J gene: TRBJ1-1
V gene: TRBV6-5
CDR3 DNA: TGTGCCAGCAGCCGCGACAGCATGAACACTGAAGCTTTCTTT
CDR3 protein: CASSRDSMNTEAFF

clone size: -
D gene: -
J gene: TRBJ2-7
V gene: TRBV19
CDR3 DNA: TGTGCCAGTAGCCGATCAGAGGGCTCCTACGAGCAGTACTTC
CDR3 protein: CASSRSEGSYEQYF

clone size: few
D gene: TRBD1
J gene: TRBJ2-5
V gene: TRBV5-6
CDR3 DNA: TGTGCCAGCAGCGACGGACAGGGGGGGGAGACCCAGTACTTC
CDR3 protein: CASSDGQGGETQYF

clone size: -
D gene: -
J gene: TRBJ1-5
V gene: TRBV2
CDR3 DNA: TGTGCCAGCAGTGACGGGAATAGCAATCAGCCCCAGCATTTT
CDR3 protein: CASSDGNSNQPQHF

clone size: -
D gene: -
J gene: TRBJ1-1
V gene: TRBV6-6
CDR3 DNA: TGTGCCAGCAGTTATGAGGGAAACACTGAAGCTTTCTTT
CDR3 protein: CASSYEGNTEAFF

clone size: -
D gene: TRBD1
J gene: TRBJ2-7
V gene: TRBV29-1
CDR3 DNA: TGCAGCCCCGGGACAGGGGACGAGCAGTACTTC
CDR3 protein: CSPGTGDEQYF

clone size: -
D gene: TRBD1
J gene: TRBJ2-7
V gene: TRBV5-1
CDR3 DNA: TGCGCCAGCAGCCCCACAACCGGGACAGCCTCCTACGAGCAGTACTTC
CDR3 protein: CASSPTTGTASYEQYF

clone size: -
D gene: -
J gene: TRBJ1-1
V gene: TRBV29-1
CDR3 DNA: TGCAGCGTTGAAGTGAGGAAGGAGTACACTGAAGCTTTCTTT
CDR3 protein: CSVEVRKEYTEAFF

clone size: -
D gene: -
J gene: TRBJ1-1
V gene: TRBV28
CDR3 DNA: TGTGCCAGCAGTTTAAGGGAGGGGGCTGAAGCTTTCTTT
CDR3 protein: CASSLREGAEAFF

clone size: -
D gene: TRBD2
J gene: TRBJ2-1
V gene: TRBV28
CDR3 DNA: TGTGCCAGCATGGAGGGACTAGGGGCGTTCTTC
CDR3 protein: CASMEGLGAFF

clone size: -
D gene: -
J gene: TRBJ1-1
V gene: TRBV9
CDR3 DNA: TGTGCCAGCAGCCCCTCGGGAGCCTCGAACACTGAAGCTTTCTTT
CDR3 protein: CASSPSGASNTEAFF

clone size: -
D gene: TRBD1
J gene: TRBJ2-7
V gene: TRBV4-2
CDR3 DNA: TGTGCCAGCAGCCAGGATCGCCGGACAGGCGACGAGCAGTACTTC
CDR3 protein: CASSQDRRTGDEQYF

clone size: -
D gene: TRBD1
J gene: TRBJ2-3
V gene: TRBV15
CDR3 DNA: TGTGCCACCAGCACGGGACAGGGACGCGATACGCAGTATTTT
CDR3 protein: CATSTGQGRDTQYF

clone size: -
D gene: TRBD1
J gene: TRBJ1-2
V gene: TRBV23-1
CDR3 DNA: TGCGCCAGGACAGGGAATCGAAGAGAAGGCTACACCTTC
CDR3 protein: CARTGNRREGYTF

clone size: -
D gene: -
J gene: TRBJ1-1
V gene: TRBV5-1
CDR3 DNA: TGCGCCAGCAGATCCATGACCGGGACAGAAGCTTTCTTT
CDR3 protein: CASRSMTGTEAFF

clone size: -
D gene: TRBD1
J gene: TRBJ1-5
V gene: TRBV9
CDR3 DNA: TGTGCCAGCAGCGTCCAGGGGGGCAATCAGCCCCAGCATTTT
CDR3 protein: CASSVQGGNQPQHF

clone size: -
D gene: TRBD2
J gene: TRBJ2-1
V gene: TRBV4-1
CDR3 DNA: TGCGCCAGCAGCCACCAGACTAGCGAGGCATACAATGAGCAGTTCTTC
CDR3 protein: CASSHQTSEAYNEQFF

clone size: -
D gene: TRBD2
J gene: TRBJ2-3
V gene: TRBV5-1
CDR3 DNA: TGCGCCAGCAGCCTCTTGACTAGCGGGGGGGCCGGAGATACGCAGTATTTT
CDR3 protein: CASSLLTSGGAGDTQYF

clone size: -
D gene: -
J gene: TRBJ1-1
V gene: TRBV4-3
CDR3 DNA: TGCGCCAGCAGCCAAGCCTGGCAGAACATGAACACTGAAGCTTTCTTT
CDR3 protein: CASSQAWQNMNTEAFF

clone size: -
D gene: TRBD2
J gene: TRBJ2-7
V gene: TRBV30
CDR3 DNA: TGTGCCTGGAGTGTTCGGACTAGCGGGGTTTACGAGCAGTACTTC
CDR3 protein: CAWSVRTSGVYEQYF

clone size: -
D gene: TRBD1
J gene: TRBJ2-2
V gene: TRBV18
CDR3 DNA: TGTGCCAGCTCACCGAGGACAGGCGGGACCGGGGAGCTGTTTTTT
CDR3 protein: CASSPRTGGTGELFF

clone size: few
D gene: TRBD1
J gene: TRBJ2-5
V gene: TRBV28
CDR3 DNA: TGTGCCAGCAACCTCCCGGGACAGGGGTACCAAGAGACCCAGTACTTC
CDR3 protein: CASNLPGQGYQETQYF

clone size: -
D gene: -
J gene: TRBJ1-5
V gene: TRBV13
CDR3 DNA: TGTGCCAGCAGCTTCAGGAATCAGCCCCAGCATTTT
CDR3 protein: CASSFRNQPQHF

clone size: once
D gene: -
J gene: TRBJ1-1
V gene: TRBV6-5
CDR3 DNA: TGTGCCAGCACCCCACAGCTACACACTGAAGCTTTCTTT
CDR3 protein: CASTPQLHTEAFF

clone size: few
D gene: -
J gene: TRBJ1-1
V gene: TRBV6-5
CDR3 DNA: TGTGCCAGCAGTCCCCCTAACTTAAACACTGAAGCTTTCTTT
CDR3 protein: CASSPPNLNTEAFF

clone size: -
D gene: -
J gene: TRBJ2-7
V gene: TRBV6-6
CDR3 DNA: TGTGCCAGCAGTCTACGACATAATTACGAGCAGTACTTC
CDR3 protein: CASSLRHNYEQYF

clone size: -
D gene: -
J gene: TRBJ1-1
V gene: TRBV19
CDR3 DNA: TGTGCCAGTAGTACGGGGTCGAACACTGAAGCTTTCTTT
CDR3 protein: CASSTGSNTEAFF

clone size: -
D gene: -
J gene: TRBJ1-2
V gene: TRBV7-9
CDR3 DNA: TGTGCCAGCAGCTTAAGGGCGGGCTATGGCTACACCTTC
CDR3 protein: CASSLRAGYGYTF

clone size: -
D gene: TRBD2
J gene: TRBJ2-3
V gene: TRBV27
CDR3 DNA: TGTGCCAGCAGTTTGACCCGGACTAGCGGGGGGCCCCTCACAGATACGCAGTATTTT
CDR3 protein: CASSLTRTSGGPLTDTQYF

clone size: -
D gene: -
J gene: TRBJ1-1
V gene: TRBV7-8
CDR3 DNA: TGTGCCAGCAGCACTCCAGGTAACACTGAAGCTTTCTTT
CDR3 protein: CASSTPGNTEAFF